The T cell receptor (beta chain) described here comes from a study of cytomegalovirus exposure and HLA in healthy donors. Note on this clone: Its antigen is undetermined.

Study-level points and caveats: Among TCR beta chains of equal frequency, HLA-associated ones were more clonally expanded in a later analysis. In all likelihood, a cluster of highly shared sequence variants was a sequencing artifact. CMV serostatus stood as the only immune exposure information on hand.

PCR amplification relied on 60 Vbeta primers (plus 13 Jbeta primers). Only in-frame clones appear in the TCRdb table, and some are missing; sequencing was by immunoSEQ multiplex PCR. The sample holds around 150,000 clones, roughly three quarters seen once. The CDR3 runs to 15 residues. Germline CDR1 and CDR2: SNHLY and FYNNEI. V lost 4 bases, J lost 2 bases, and 11 bases lay in between. It was healthy bone marrow donors who served as donors. The sequenced sample was PBMCs. The genes are TRBV2 and TRBJ2-2, with D perhaps matching TRBD1 (6 bases). This sequence originates from a middle-aged woman in good health and CMV-seronegative. The CDR3 is CASSVDRPNTGELFF. CDR3 bases: TGTGCCAGCAGTGTGGACAGACCAAACACCGGGGAGCTGTTTTTT.